This is a list of T cell receptor beta chains from one sample in a study of response to subunit inactivated influenza vaccine. TCRdb re-analysed the RT-PCR reads in MiXCR, keeping a single row per CDR3 protein. The sample holds 650,000 or so distinct CDR3 sequences, roughly 15% seen once. Sequencing was performed on PBMCs from blood, taken 14 days before vaccination. The receptors derive from a man between 45 and 60 years old who received an inactivated influenza vaccine. Each CDR3 is given with its conserved first and last residue. D genes are given only for firm matches. Expanded clones get a size class; other rows say once, few or many, or leave the size out.

TRBV2	.	TRBJ2-7	.	TGTGCCAGCAGTGAAGCAGATTGGACAGTCGGCGAGCAGTACTTC	CASSEADWTVGEQYF
TRBV4-2	TRBD1	TRBJ1-5	few	TGTGCCAGCAGCCAAGATGAGGGGGCCTTTAATCAGCCCCAGCATTTT	CASSQDEGAFNQPQHF
TRBV4-2	.	TRBJ2-7	.	TGTGCCAGCAGCCAAGAGAAGTCCAAGATCTACGAGCAGTACTTC	CASSQEKSKIYEQYF
TRBV5-8	TRBD1	TRBJ2-7	few	TGTGCCAGCAGCCTACCGGGACAGGGGTGGAGGGAGCAGTACTTC	CASSLPGQGWREQYF
TRBV20-1	.	TRBJ1-1	.	TGCAGTGCGGAATGGAACACTGAAGCTTTCTTT	CSAEWNTEAFF
TRBV5-4	.	TRBJ1-5	.	TGTGCCAGCAGCTTGTCTCCTTCCGGCAATCAGCCCCAGCATTTT	CASSLSPSGNQPQHF
TRBV7-2	.	TRBJ2-3	many	TGTGCCAGCAGCTGGGTGGGCGGCCCAGATACGCAGTATTTT	CASSWVGGPDTQYF
TRBV20-1	TRBD1	TRBJ1-2	few	TGCAGCGGGACAGGGGCGCACTATGGCTACACCTTC	CSGTGAHYGYTF
TRBV12-3/TRBV12-4	.	TRBJ2-5	few	TGTGCCAGCAGTTCCCGGCGGGGGCGGGGGGAGACCCAGTACTTC	CASSSRRGRGETQYF
TRBV5-1	TRBD1	TRBJ1-1	few	TGCGCCAGCAGCTCGGGACAGGGGGTAGGTGAAGCTTTCTTT	CASSSGQGVGEAFF
TRBV24-1	.	TRBJ1-1	few	TGTGCCACCAGTGAATTGGGGAGCACTGAAGCTTTCTTT	CATSELGSTEAFF
TRBV24-1	.	TRBJ2-1	.	TGTGCCACCAGGACCTCAGGGCCCTACAATGAGCAGTTCTTC	CATRTSGPYNEQFF
TRBV6-2/TRBV6-3	.	TRBJ2-7	few	TGTGCCAGCAGTTACGCCGGGGTTCACTACGAGCAGTACTTC	CASSYAGVHYEQYF
TRBV5-1	TRBD2	TRBJ2-5	.	TGCGCCAGCAGCTCAGCGGGGGGGAACGAAGAGACCCAGTACTTC	CASSSAGGNEETQYF
TRBV20-1	TRBD1	TRBJ2-7	few	TGCAGTGCTAGGGTCCGCGGGACAGGGGGGTTCGAGCAGTACTTC	CSARVRGTGGFEQYF
TRBV9	TRBD2	TRBJ2-1	.	TGTGCCAGCAGCCCAAGGGGACTAGCCGCCAATGAGCAGTTCTTC	CASSPRGLAANEQFF
TRBV6-1	TRBD1	TRBJ1-6	many	TGTGCCAGTTGTATCGGGACAGGGGTGTCACCCCTCCACTTT	CASCIGTGVSPLHF
TRBV7-3	.	TRBJ2-3	few	TGTGCCAGCACCCCCGGCGCTAGCACAGATACGCAGTATTTT	CASTPGASTDTQYF
TRBV5-1	.	TRBJ2-4	many	TGCGCCAGCAGCTTGGGTCCGGGGCAGGAAAGCATTCAGTACTTC	CASSLGPGQESIQYF
TRBV5-4	TRBD1	TRBJ1-5	few	TGTGCCAGCAGCTTGGGGGAACAGGGGGCCCAGCATTTT	CASSLGEQGAQHF
TRBV4-1	.	TRBJ2-7	.	TGCGCCAGCAGCCACACGACAGGTAACTACGAGCAGTACTTC	CASSHTTGNYEQYF
TRBV5-1	.	TRBJ2-2	few	TGCGCCAGCAGCTTTTTCGGCAGGGAGGACACCGGGGAGCTGTTTTTT	CASSFFGREDTGELFF
TRBV4-1	.	TRBJ1-6	few	TGCGCCAGCAGCCAAGAGGGGGCGTTATCACCCCTCCACTTT	CASSQEGALSPLHF
TRBV7-9	.	TRBJ2-1	.	TGTGCCAGCAGCTTAGGGACAGAGGAGCAGTTCTTC	CASSLGTEEQFF
TRBV20-1	TRBD2	TRBJ2-5	few	TGCAGTGCTAGTACGGGGGGGCCGCGAGAGACCCAGTACTTC	CSASTGGPRETQYF
TRBV28	TRBD1	TRBJ2-5	few	TGTGCCAGCAGTCCTCACAGGGGGGCCAACCAAGAGACCCAGTACTTC	CASSPHRGANQETQYF
TRBV6-1	.	TRBJ2-5	.	TGTGCCAGCCGGAGGGTCCCAGGGGGGCAGGAGACCCAGTACTTC	CASRRVPGGQETQYF
TRBV5-1	.	TRBJ2-5	few	TGCGCCAGCAGCTTGGGGACATCGAACCTAGAGACCCAGTACTTC	CASSLGTSNLETQYF
TRBV25-1	.	TRBJ2-4	.	TGTGCCAGCAGTGAATGGTGCACAGTAAGGCTAGCCAAAAACATTCAGTACTTC	CASSEWCTVRLAKNIQYF
TRBV29-1	TRBD1	TRBJ2-7	few	TGCAGCGGACGGAAGGGGACAGGGGGCGGTGAGCAGTACTTC	CSGRKGTGGGEQYF